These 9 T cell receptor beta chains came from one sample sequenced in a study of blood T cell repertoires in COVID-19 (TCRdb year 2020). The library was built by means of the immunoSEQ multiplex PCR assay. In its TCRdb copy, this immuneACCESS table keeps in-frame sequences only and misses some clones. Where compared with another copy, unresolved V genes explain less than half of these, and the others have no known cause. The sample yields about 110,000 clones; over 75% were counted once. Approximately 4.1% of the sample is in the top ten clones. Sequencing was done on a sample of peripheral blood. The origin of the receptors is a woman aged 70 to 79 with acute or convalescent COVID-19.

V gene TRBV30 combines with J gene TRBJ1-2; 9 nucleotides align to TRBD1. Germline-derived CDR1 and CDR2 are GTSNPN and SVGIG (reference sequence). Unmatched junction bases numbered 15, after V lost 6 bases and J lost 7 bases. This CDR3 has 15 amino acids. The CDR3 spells CACLKGDRVSSGYTF. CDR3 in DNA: TGTGCCTGCTTAAAGGGGGACAGGGTATCTAGTGGCTACACCTTC. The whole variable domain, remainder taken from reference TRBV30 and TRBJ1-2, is SQTIHQWPATLVQPVGSPLSLECTVEGTSNPNLYWYRQAAGRGLQLLFYSVGIGQISSEVPQNLSASRPQDRQFILSSKKLLLSDSGFYLCACLKGDRVSSGYTFGSGTRLTVV.

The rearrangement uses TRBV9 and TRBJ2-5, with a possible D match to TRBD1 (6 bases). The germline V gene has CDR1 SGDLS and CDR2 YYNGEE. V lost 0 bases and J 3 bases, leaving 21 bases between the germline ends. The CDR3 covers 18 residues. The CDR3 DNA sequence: TGTGCCAGCAGCGTAGGAAGTTCGTGGACAGTAACCAAAGAGACCCAGTACTTC. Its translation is CASSVGSSWTVTKETQYF.

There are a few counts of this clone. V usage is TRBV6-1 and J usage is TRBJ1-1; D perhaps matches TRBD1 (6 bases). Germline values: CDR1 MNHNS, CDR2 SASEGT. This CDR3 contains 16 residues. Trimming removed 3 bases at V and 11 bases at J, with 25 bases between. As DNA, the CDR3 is TGTGCCAGCAGTGATGGCTTCCCAGGGGCCATGGCCGGGGCTTTCTTT. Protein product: CASSDGFPGAMAGAFF.

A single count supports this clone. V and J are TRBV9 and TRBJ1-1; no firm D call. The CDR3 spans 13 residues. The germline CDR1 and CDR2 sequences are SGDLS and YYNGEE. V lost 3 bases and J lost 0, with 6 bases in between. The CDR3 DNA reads TGTGCCAGCAGCGAAACAGTGAACACTGAAGCTTTCTTT. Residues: CASSETVNTEAFF. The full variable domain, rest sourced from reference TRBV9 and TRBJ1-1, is DSGVTQTPKHLITATGQRVTLRCSPRSGDLSVYWYQQSLDQGLQFLIQYYNGEERAKGNILERFSAQQFPDLHSELNLSSLELGDSALYFCASSETVNTEAFFGQGTRLTVV.

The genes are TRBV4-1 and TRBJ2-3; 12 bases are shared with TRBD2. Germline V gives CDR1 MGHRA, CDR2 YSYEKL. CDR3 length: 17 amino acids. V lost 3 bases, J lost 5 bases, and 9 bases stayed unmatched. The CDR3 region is CASSHGRLAGVIDTQYF. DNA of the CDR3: TGCGCCAGCAGCCACGGGCGACTAGCGGGAGTTATAGATACGCAGTATTTT.

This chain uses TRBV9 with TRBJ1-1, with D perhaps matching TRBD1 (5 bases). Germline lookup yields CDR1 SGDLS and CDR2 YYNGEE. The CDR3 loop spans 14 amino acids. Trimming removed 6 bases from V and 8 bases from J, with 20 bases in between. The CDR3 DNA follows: TGTGCCAGCACTAGGGACGCCGGGGGATTGGAAGCTTTCTTT. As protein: CASTRDAGGLEAFF.

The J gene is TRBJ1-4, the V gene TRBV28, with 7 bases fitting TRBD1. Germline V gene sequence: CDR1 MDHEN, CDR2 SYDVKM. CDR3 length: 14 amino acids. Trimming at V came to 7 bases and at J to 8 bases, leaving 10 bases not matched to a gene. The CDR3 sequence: CASKVSGTDEKLFF. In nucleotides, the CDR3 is TGTGCCAGCAAAGTTTCCGGGACAGACGAAAAACTGTTTTTT.

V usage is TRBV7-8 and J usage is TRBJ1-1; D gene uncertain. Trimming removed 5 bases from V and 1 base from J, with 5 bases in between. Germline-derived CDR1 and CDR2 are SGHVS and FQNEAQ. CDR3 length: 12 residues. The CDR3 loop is CASSLSNTEAFF. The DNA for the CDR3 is TGTGCCAGCAGCCTATCGAACACTGAAGCTTTCTTT.

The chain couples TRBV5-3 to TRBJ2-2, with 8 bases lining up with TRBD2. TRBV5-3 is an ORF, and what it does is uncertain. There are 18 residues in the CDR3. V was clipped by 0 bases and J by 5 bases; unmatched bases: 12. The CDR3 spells CARSLVQTSDPCTGELFF. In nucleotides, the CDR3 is TGTGCCAGAAGCTTGGTGCAGACTAGCGATCCGTGTACCGGGGAGCTGTTTTTT.